This passage covers 11 T cell receptor beta chains from one sample sequenced in a study of cytomegalovirus exposure and HLA in healthy donors (dated by TCRdb to about 2017). Libraries were built with the immunoSEQ multiplex PCR assay. For the multiplex PCR, a mixture combining 60 forward primers for TCR Vbeta segments and 13 reverse primers for TCR Jbeta segments was used. The immuneACCESS repertoire file appears here via TCRdb, limited to in-frame rearrangements. These files lack a portion of the clones; in checked studies, under half of the deficit traces to unresolved V genes, and the cause of the others is not known. The sample records fewer than 110,000 clones, around 82% of which are singletons. The ten top clones hold around a tenth of the sample. Specimen: PBMCs. These receptors were collected from a woman in her late teens or twenties in good health and CMV-seropositive.

V is TRBV7-9 and J is TRBJ2-7; D is perhaps TRBD2 (5 bases). The CDR3 is 14 amino acids. The V end lost 5 bases, the J end lost 0 bases, and 11 bases lay between the germline ends. Germline V gives CDR1 SEHNR, CDR2 FQNEAQ (reference sequence). CDR3 DNA sequence: TGTGCCAGCAGCCACGGACTTAGCTCCTACGAGCAGTACTTC. This sequence encodes CASSHGLSSYEQYF.

The rearrangement joins TRBV5-6 to TRBJ1-2; the match to TRBD1 covers 7 bases. This CDR3 region has 17 residues. Unmatched junction bases numbered 20, after V lost 4 bases and J lost 8 bases. Germline V lookup: CDR1 SGHDT, CDR2 YYEEEE. As DNA, the CDR3 is TGTGCCAGCAGCCTAGCCCGAAGAAGGGGGCCCTGGCACGGCTACACCTTC. Translation gives CASSLARRRGPWHGYTF.

CDR3 in DNA: TGCAGCGTTGGAGCCGCAAAACGGGCAGATACGCAGTATTTT. Its protein product is CSVGAAKRADTQYF. The V gene is TRBV29-1, the J gene TRBJ2-3; D call uncertain. CDR3 length equals 14 residues. Germline V gives CDR1 SQVTM, CDR2 ANQGSEA. Between the trimmed V and J ends, which lost 4 bases and 4 bases, there was a span of 15 bases.

This clone appeared many times. V is TRBV6-1 and J is TRBJ1-4, with a possible D match to TRBD1 (5 bases). The CDR3 has 17 amino acids. With 0 bases removed from V and 5 bases from J, the gap between germline ends came to 16 bases. Germline V gives CDR1 MNHNS, CDR2 SASEGT. Written as DNA, the CDR3 is TGTGCCAGCAGTGAAGCGCTGGGAGGGGACGGAAATGAAAAACTGTTTTTT. Its protein product is CASSEALGGDGNEKLFF.

This CDR3 is CASSSGQHTGELFF. CDR3 sequence (DNA): TGTGCCAGCAGTTCCGGACAGCACACCGGGGAGCTGTTTTTT. This sequence joins TRBV27 and TRBJ2-2; possible D gene TRBD1, 6 bases. V was trimmed by 4 bases and J by 3 bases, leaving 9 bases between them. The germline gives CDR1 MNHEY, CDR2 SMNVEV (reference sequence). This CDR3 region has 14 residues.

This clone was counted only a few times. The chain joins TRBV5-1 to TRBJ2-1, with D unclear. V shed 4 bases and J shed 0 bases, with 8 bases lying between them. Germline CDR1 SGHRS, CDR2 YFSETQ. The CDR3 has 14 amino acids. The CDR3 DNA follows: TGCGCCAGCAGCAGGTCGGGCTCCTACAATGAGCAGTTCTTC. The encoded protein is CASSRSGSYNEQFF.

The chain joins TRBV4-1 to TRBJ1-2; D remains ambiguous. V shed 0 bases and J shed 3 bases, with 14 bases lying between them. The CDR3 contains 16 residues. Germline-derived CDR1 and CDR2 are MGHRA and YSYEKL. The CDR3 loop reads CASSQDNGEGHYGYTF. The CDR3 nucleotides read TGCGCCAGCAGCCAAGATAACGGAGAGGGTCACTATGGCTACACCTTC.

The genes are TRBV2 and TRBJ2-3; maybe TRBD2 (6 bases). CDR3 length: 15 residues. Germline lookup yields CDR1 SNHLY and CDR2 FYNNEI. V gave up 6 bases and J gave up 2 bases, with 15 bases separating them. As DNA, the CDR3 is TGTGCCAGCAGAGAGGCTAGCGATATCACAGATACGCAGTATTTT. This encodes CASREASDITDTQYF.

The chain carries TRBV2 and TRBJ1-4; D is unresolved. Germline CDR1 reads SNHLY; CDR2 reads FYNNEI. The CDR3 consists of 14 residues. V was pared by 6 bases and J by 8 bases, with 16 bases between. The CDR3 spells CASRRRLGEEKLFF. The DNA for the CDR3 is TGTGCCAGCAGAAGACGACTGGGTGAGGAAAAACTGTTTTTT. Based on the CDR3 plus reference TRBV2 and TRBJ1-4, the full variable domain is EPEVTQTPSHQVTQMGQEVILRCVPISNHLYFYWYRQILGQKVEFLVSFYNNEISEKSEIFDDQFSVERPDGSNFTLKIRSTKLEDSAMYFCASRRRLGEEKLFFGSGTQLSVL.

The chain combines TRBV9 with TRBJ2-2; no clear D. The length of the CDR3 is 12 residues. V was shortened by 4 bases and J by 2 bases, with 3 bases between the two germline ends. The germline CDR1 and CDR2 sequences are SGDLS and YYNGEE. This CDR3 is CASSLNTGELFF. The CDR3 DNA reads TGTGCCAGCAGCCTCAACACCGGGGAGCTGTTTTTT.

The chain has TRBV28 and TRBJ1-5; D perhaps matches TRBD1 (6 bases). V dropped 6 bases and J dropped 1 base, with 19 bases sitting between them. The CDR3 totals 17 residues. Germline CDR1 and CDR2: MDHEN and SYDVKM. CDR3 residues: CASRGHGRILSNQPQHF. Written as DNA, the CDR3 is TGTGCCAGCAGGGGACACGGACGAATATTAAGCAATCAGCCCCAGCATTTT.